The T cell receptor beta chain described here comes from a study of shared clonotypes between healthy human individuals. Libraries were prepared by immunoSEQ multiplex PCR; TCRdb keeps only in-frame clonotypes and omits some of them. The table shows 2 million or so clones, with roughly 94% occurring only once. There are 14 residues in the CDR3. Trimming took 6 bases from V and 5 from J; bases not matched to a gene: 7. Germline V CDR1 and CDR2: MNHEY, SVGAGI. As concerns this clone: What it binds is unknown.

Findings and limits, study-wide: Clonotype sharing across several donors was observed for roughly 5% of naive CD4 clonotypes.

Source material: naive CD4+ T cells sorted from blood. Described subset: CD45RA+ positively selected. This TCR derives from a man in his late teens or twenties in good health. The chain has TRBV6-5 and TRBJ1-5; 7 bases match TRBD1. The CDR3 protein is CASSPRQGHQPQHF. CDR3 in DNA: TGTGCCAGCAGCCCGAGACAGGGACATCAGCCCCAGCATTTT.